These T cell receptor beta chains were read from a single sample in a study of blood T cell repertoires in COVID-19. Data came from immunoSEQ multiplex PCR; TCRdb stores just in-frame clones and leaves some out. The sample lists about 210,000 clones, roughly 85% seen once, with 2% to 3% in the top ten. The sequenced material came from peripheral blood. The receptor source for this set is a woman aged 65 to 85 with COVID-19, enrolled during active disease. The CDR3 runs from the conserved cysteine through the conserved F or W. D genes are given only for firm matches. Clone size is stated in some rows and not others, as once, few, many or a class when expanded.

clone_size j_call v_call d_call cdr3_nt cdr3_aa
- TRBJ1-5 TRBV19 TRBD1 TGTGCCAGTAGTACCCGGACAGGAATAAATAGCAATCAGCCCCAGCATTTT CASSTRTGINSNQPQHF
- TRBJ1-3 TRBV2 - TGTGCCAGCAGGCCGGGGTTCGGAAACACCATATATTTT CASRPGFGNTIYF
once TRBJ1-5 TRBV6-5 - TGTGCCAGCAGTTCACAGGGCGGTGGGAGCAATCAGCCCCAGCATTTT CASSSQGGGSNQPQHF
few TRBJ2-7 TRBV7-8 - TGTGCCAGCAGCCGGACGATCAGGGACGAGCAGTACTTC CASSRTIRDEQYF
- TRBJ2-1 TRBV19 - TGTGCCAGTAGTTTCCCCGGGACAAACCCCTACAATGAGCAGTTCTTC CASSFPGTNPYNEQFF
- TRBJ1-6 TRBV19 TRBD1 TGTGCCAGCCAGACAGGGGGCGCGGGTAATTCACCCCTCCACTTT CASQTGGAGNSPLHF
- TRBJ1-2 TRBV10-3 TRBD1 TGTGCCATCAGCGCCCGGACAGGGGCGGATGGCTACACCTTC CAISARTGADGYTF
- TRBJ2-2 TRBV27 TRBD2 TGTGCCAGCAGTTTTAATAGCGGGGGGTTTTCGAACACCGGGGAGCTGTTTTTT CASSFNSGGFSNTGELFF
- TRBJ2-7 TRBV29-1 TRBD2 TGCAGCGTTGTGACTAGCGGGCTCTACGAGCAGTACTTC CSVVTSGLYEQYF
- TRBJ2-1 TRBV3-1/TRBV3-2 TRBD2 TGTGCCAGCAGCCAAATCAGCGGGGGCTACAATGAGCAGTTCTTC CASSQISGGYNEQFF